These 8 T cell receptor beta chains came from one sample sequenced in a study of blood T cells in healthy people across ages. The authors ran a second PCR of about 7 to 12 cycles using a sample-barcoded 5' primer and a J-beta primer mix. TCRdb ran MiXCR on the 5' RACE reads and lists one entry per CDR3 protein. The table has just over 1 million distinct CDR3 sequences, less than 50% seen once; the top ten hold under 20%. Sequencing was performed on blood. Receptors were obtained from an older woman in good health.

This sequence joins TRBV6-6 and TRBJ2-1; TRBD2 agrees at 8 bases. CDR3 length: 13 residues. The germline gives CDR1 MNHNY, CDR2 SVGAGI (reference sequence). V was pared by 5 bases and J by 8 bases, with 5 bases of the junction left unmatched. The CDR3 DNA follows: TGTGCCAGCAGTGTCAGCGGGAGCCATGAGCAGTTCTTC. It codes for CASSVSGSHEQFF.

The chain combines TRBV5-5 with TRBJ2-1; TRBD1 might be the D (6 bases). Trimming stripped 1 base from V and 10 bases from J, with 15 bases between. Germline CDR1 is SGHKS and CDR2 is YYEKEE (reference sequence). The CDR3 is 14 residues long. The CDR3 spells CASSLRTASGEQFF. CDR3 coding DNA: TGTGCCAGCAGCTTGAGGACAGCTAGTGGCGAGCAGTTCTTC.

This rearrangement joins TRBV6-2 or TRBV6-3 to TRBJ2-7; 10 bases align to TRBD1. With V trimmed by 2 bases and J by 3 bases, 7 bases remained unmatched. Per germline, CDR1 MNHEY and CDR2 SVGEGT. There are 16 residues in the CDR3. The CDR3 region has the DNA TGTGCCAGCAGTTACCGTACCGGGACAGGGGACTACGAGCAGTACTTC. As protein: CASSYRTGTGDYEQYF.

This clonotype was observed a handful of times. The chain has TRBV6-6 and TRBJ2-6, with 7 bases matching TRBD1. The CDR3 covers 17 residues. With V trimmed by 6 bases and J by 1 base, 9 bases remained unmatched. The germline gives CDR1 MNHNY, CDR2 SVGAGI (reference sequence). The CDR3 coding sequence is TGTGCCAGCAGGGTGACAGGGACCGGATCTGGGGCCAACGTCCTGACTTTC. This codes for CASRVTGTGSGANVLTF.

V is TRBV11-1 and J is TRBJ2-1; D is uncertain. The J call may be in error: the DNA end matches TRBJ2-7 better. The CDR3 consists of 14 residues. Germline CDR1 reads SGHAT; CDR2 reads FQDESV (reference sequence). The CDR3 region is CASHLAGSYNEQYF. The CDR3 DNA is TGTGCCAGCCATTTAGCCGGCTCCTACAATGAGCAGTACTTC.

The chain carries TRBV2 and TRBJ2-7; TRBD1 might be the D (5 bases). The CDR3 extends over 12 amino acids. Germline V gene sequence: CDR1 SNHLY, CDR2 FYNNEI. V was cut by 7 bases and J by 0 bases, with 7 bases left in between. DNA for the CDR3: TGTGCCAGCACTGACAGCTCCTACGAGCAGTACTTC. This sequence encodes CASTDSSYEQYF.

The table lists this clonotype with a few counts. The V and J genes are TRBV5-1 and TRBJ2-5, with 10 bases aligning to TRBD2. Germline CDR1 reads SGHRS; CDR2 reads YFSETQ. This CDR3 has 15 amino acids. The V and J ends lost 4 bases and 5 bases, in that order; junction bases with no gene match: 8. CDR3 nucleotides: TGCGCCAGCAGCACTTCTAGCGGGAGTGGTGAGACCCAGTACTTC. This gives the protein CASSTSSGSGETQYF.

The V gene is TRBV7-8, the J gene TRBJ2-7; D unclear. This CDR3 is built from 14 residues. Germline-derived CDR1 and CDR2 are SGHVS and FQNEAQ. V was clipped by 1 base and J by 0 bases, with 7 bases between them. CDR3 loop: CASSLDFYSYEQYF. In nucleotides, the CDR3 is TGTGCCAGCAGCTTAGACTTTTACTCCTACGAGCAGTACTTC.